This is a list of T cell receptor beta chains from one sample in a study of blood T cells in healthy people across ages. TCRdb re-called the 5' RACE reads through MiXCR, storing one row per CDR3 protein. The sample lists approximately 1,000,000 distinct CDR3 sequences, under 40% occurring once. The sequenced material came from blood. The source is a man between 18 and 29 years old in good health. CDR3s include the opening cysteine and the closing phenylalanine or tryptophan. The order of the fields is J gene, clone size, V gene, D gene, CDR3 length, CDR3 protein, CDR3 DNA. D genes are given only for firm matches. Expanded clones get a size class; other rows say once, few or many, or leave the size out.

TRBJ1-2 | few | TRBV6-5 | TRBD1 | 16 | CASRRQGGLANYGYTF | TGTGCCAGCAGAAGACAGGGGGGATTAGCTAACTATGGCTACACCTTC
TRBJ2-3 | . | TRBV20-1 | . | 16 | CSAQPPQSPSTDTQYF | TGCAGTGCTCAGCCCCCACAGAGTCCTAGCACAGATACGCAGTATTTT
TRBJ1-2 | many | TRBV20-1 | . | 13 | CSAPSSFNYGYTF | TGCAGTGCACCCTCGAGTTTCAACTATGGCTACACCTTC
TRBJ2-1 | . | TRBV6-5 | . | 15 | CASSTDRTAYNEQFF | TGTGCCAGCAGCACCGACAGGACTGCCTACAATGAGCAGTTCTTC
TRBJ2-3 | many | TRBV12-3/TRBV12-4 | . | 14 | CASSLFGDRDTQYF | TGTGCCAGCAGTTTATTCGGGGATCGGGATACGCAGTATTTT
TRBJ1-1 | few | TRBV2 | TRBD1 | 14 | CASSADRVRTEAFF | TGTGCCAGCAGCGCCGACAGGGTGCGCACTGAAGCTTTCTTT
TRBJ2-7 | few | TRBV4-1 | . | 14 | CASSLIERDNEQYF | TGCGCCAGCAGCCTGATAGAACGGGACAACGAGCAGTACTTC
TRBJ1-1 | few | TRBV28 | . | 14 | CASTLVGGNTEAFF | TGTGCCAGCACCCTGGTGGGGGGAAACACTGAAGCTTTCTTT
TRBJ2-1 | few | TRBV7-2 | . | 15 | CASSPQRTGNNEQFF | TGTGCCAGCAGCCCTCAACGAACAGGTAACAATGAGCAGTTCTTC
TRBJ1-6 | . | TRBV3-1 | . | 14 | CASSQQTCNSPLHF | TGTGCCAGCAGCCAACAGACGTGTAATTCACCCCTCCACTTT
TRBJ2-1 | . | TRBV12-3/TRBV12-4 | . | 13 | CASRMTVYNEQFF | TGTGCCAGCAGGATGACAGTATACAATGAGCAGTTCTTC
TRBJ2-4 | many | TRBV6-6 | . | 14 | CASSYTLAKNIQYF | TGTGCCAGCAGTTACACACTAGCCAAAAACATTCAGTACTTC
TRBJ2-3 | . | TRBV7-6 | TRBD1 | 16 | CASNSFLGQYGDTQYF | TGTGCCAGCAACTCCTTTCTGGGACAGTATGGTGATACGCAGTATTTT
TRBJ1-1 | . | TRBV9 | . | 17 | CASSVDTPPGLQTEAFF | TGTGCCAGCAGCGTAGACACACCTCCGGGTCTACAGACTGAAGCTTTCTTT
TRBJ1-2 | many | TRBV12-3/TRBV12-4 | . | 12 | CASSFSVYGYTF | TGTGCCAGCAGTTTTTCGGTATACGGCTACACCTTC
TRBJ2-5 | . | TRBV14 | . | 14 | CASSRLASYNEQYF | TGTGCCAGCAGTCGACTCGCTTCCTACAATGAGCAGTACTTC